This TCR beta chain is drawn from a study of naive and memory T cell subsets. An equimolar mix of two oligonucleotides served as the beta constant-region primer for TRBC1 and TRBC2. Four rounds of PCR amplified the ligated cDNA using nested alpha and beta constant-region primers plus SP2. TCRdb recomputed calls from the UMI-ligation and nested PCR reads with MiXCR, one row per CDR3 protein. The table records 65,000 to 85,000 distinct CDR3 sequences, over 10% of them present only once. The sample holds many counts of this clonotype. The sample comprised central memory CD4+ T cells from blood. The clonotype was recovered from a human donor in good health.

The CDR3: CASSFGRSTTYEQYF. Here the CDR3 DNA reads TGCGCCAGCAGCTTCGGACGGAGTACAACCTACGAGCAGTACTTC. The rearrangement links TRBV5-1 to TRBJ2-7, with no clear D. Trimming shortened V by 2 bases and J by 2 bases, and 14 bases separated the two germline ends. Germline V gene sequence: CDR1 SGHRS, CDR2 YFSETQ. The CDR3 extends over 15 amino acids.